This TCR beta chain was captured in a study of regulatory T cells in long-lasting Graves disease. General study results and limits: Whereas around 970 public clonotypes were shared by new patients, persistent patients shared more, at approximately 2,700.

TCR beta libraries were built with iRepertoire HTBI primers and Arm-PCR of CDR3 regions. TCRdb re-derived calls from the multiplex PCR reads in MiXCR, one entry per CDR3 protein. This sample has 400,000 to 500,000 distinct CDR3 sequences, with about 15% found just once. Trimming cost V 3 bases and J 2 bases; bases outside gene matches: 3. The germline CDR1 and CDR2 sequences are KGHSH and LQKENI. This CDR3 spans 15 amino acids. About this clonotype: Antigen unknown.

Time point defined: newly diagnosed GD, antithyroid drugs for less than 3 months. Preparation of the TCR library used RNA extracted from PBMCs. Separately, the same data were catalogued under a study of T cells in Graves' hyperthyroidism and ophthalmopathy. According to that study: HTBI primers were employed in a first-round RT-PCR of the TCR CDR3.

This specimen was peripheral blood mononuclear cells (PBMCs), taken at new diagnosis, from a patient treated with antithyroid drugs. This TCR was sampled from a woman in her forties with Graves disease. The chain couples TRBV18 to TRBJ2-1, with 8 bases fitting TRBD1. Here the CDR3 reads CASSPSTGAYNEQFF. In nucleotides, the CDR3 is TGTGCCAGCTCACCCTCGACAGGGGCCTACAATGAGCAGTTCTTC.